This T cell receptor beta chain stems from a study of OX40 agonist ivuxolimab in advanced cancers. Regarding the study in general: Ivuxolimab was a fully human IgG2 agonistic monoclonal antibody targeting the costimulatory receptor OX40 (CD134). Intravenous ivuxolimab was administered to patients every 2 weeks at six dose levels: 0.01, 0.1, 0.3, 1.5, 3 and 10 mg/kg. Of the roughly 51 patients in dose escalation, 19 had hepatocellular carcinoma, approximately 15 had melanoma, 9 had renal cell carcinoma and 9 had head and neck cancer. The dose-escalation cohort was over 70% male with a mean age of around 64 years, ranging from roughly 20 to 80. Patients were allowed to have had prior anti-PD-1, anti-PD-L1 or anti-CTLA-4 therapy, and more than 35% of the dose-escalation patients had been treated with checkpoint inhibitors. Partial responses were achieved by three dose-escalation patients, of whom one had hepatocellular carcinoma and two had cutaneous melanoma. Peripheral TCRbeta sequencing was intended to test whether TCR sequence diversity was altered and clonal T-cell expansion was caused by ivuxolimab. The paper covers the monotherapy dose-escalation part of the phase I ivuxolimab trial, which included N = 52 patients. Beyond this particular receptor, the publication reports: The antigen specificity of the peripheral T cells that underwent clonal expansion was not determined. Clonal expansion of both CD4+ and CD8+ blood T cells was observed from baseline to week 6 at doses 0.1 to 3.0 mg/kg. Low levels of normalized T-cell clonal expansion were also seen in some patients who did not respond. After ivuxolimab, expanded clones were on average more numerous among CD8+ T cells than among CD4+ T cells. In partial responders in the 0.1-3.0 mg/kg groups, normalized peripheral clonal expansion was found to be among the lowest, especially among CD8+ T cells.

Worth noting for this clone: Its antigen has not been determined. Per-base quality was not reported, and no clone a single base away is much larger than it.

Patients with a history of autoimmune disease or receiving systemic immunosuppression were excluded from the trial. Peripheral blood for TCR sequencing was collected from all dose cohorts at baseline, on cycle 4 day 1, and on cycle 7 day 1. Samples were obtained from an open-label, multicenter, first-in-human phase I dose-escalation trial of ivuxolimab. Adults with locally advanced or metastatic melanoma, renal cell carcinoma, hepatocellular carcinoma or head and neck squamous cell carcinoma were enrolled in the trial. Before TCR sequencing, CD4+ T cells and CD8+ T cells were sorted from peripheral blood as separate populations. Genomic DNA was isolated from the sorted cells so that the TCRbeta CDR3 region could be sequenced. The immunoSEQ Assay was used for sequencing of TCRbeta CDR3 regions. Entries here come from immuneACCESS through TCRdb and include only in-frame sequences with V and J called. Some clones fail to appear in such tables; in the studies checked, an unresolved V gene covers under half of the shortfall, and the cause of the remainder is unknown. The sample data list tens of thousands of clones, and about four fifths of these were observed just once. Of the sample, less than 40% falls within the top ten clones.

This clonotype was sampled from an adult with an advanced solid tumor such as melanoma, head and neck, liver or kidney cancer. The sample consisted of CD4+ or CD8+ T cells sorted from blood, taken in a trial of the OX40 agonist ivuxolimab.

The bases read TGTGCCAGCAGTTTGATTGGCAGGGACCTATTCTTC. It translates to CASSLIGRDLFF. The rearrangement joined TRBV27 to TRBJ2-1; the D element might be TRBD1 or TRBD2, as each aligns at 5 bases. Cut back by 3 bases and 16 bases, the V and J ends lie 16 bases apart. The CDR3, cysteine through phenylalanine, is 12 amino acids long. Just CDR3 DNA is preserved here, 36 bases in frame from base 1. The germline V gene (reference sequence) sets CDR1 to MNHEY and CDR2 to SMNVEV.